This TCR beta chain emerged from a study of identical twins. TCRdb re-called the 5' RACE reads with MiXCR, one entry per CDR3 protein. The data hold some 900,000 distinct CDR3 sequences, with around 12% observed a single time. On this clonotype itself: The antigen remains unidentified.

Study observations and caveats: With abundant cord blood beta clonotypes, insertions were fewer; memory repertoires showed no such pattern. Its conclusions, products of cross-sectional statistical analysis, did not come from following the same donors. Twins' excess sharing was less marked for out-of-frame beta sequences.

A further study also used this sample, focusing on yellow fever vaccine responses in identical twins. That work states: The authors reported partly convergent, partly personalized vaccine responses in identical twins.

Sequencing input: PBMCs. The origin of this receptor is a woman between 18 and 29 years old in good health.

The CDR3: CSGVTSMNTEAFF. The CDR3 DNA reads TGCAGCGGGGTCACATCCATGAACACTGAAGCTTTCTTT. V usage is TRBV29-1 and J usage is TRBJ1-1; D is uncertain. CDR3 length: 13 amino acids. Trimming took off 7 bases at V and 0 bases at J, with 12 bases between the two ends. CDR1 SQVTM and CDR2 ANQGSEA come from the germline V gene.